This T cell receptor beta chain came from a study of T cell changes during pregnancy in multiple sclerosis. TCRdb keeps only in-frame clones here, not all; method: immunoSEQ multiplex PCR. The profile covers roughly 49,000 clones, with roughly 88% appearing a single time and 1.5% taken by the ten largest. Germline V gene lookup returns CDR1 SGHRS and CDR2 YFSETQ. Trimming at V came to 2 bases and at J to 2 bases, leaving 3 bases not matched to a gene. This CDR3 region has 15 residues. The sequences come from peripheral blood, collected in the first trimester of pregnancy. The clonotype comes from a female donor in good health, enrolled as a control in a pregnancy study. The chain joins TRBV5-1 to TRBJ2-3, with 9 bases lining up with TRBD1. The CDR3 DNA reads TGCGCCAGCAGCTTAGACAGGGGGAACACAGATACGCAGTATTTT. The encoded protein is CASSLDRGNTDTQYF.